The present T cell receptor beta chain was sequenced within a study of blood T cells in healthy people across ages. Through a sample-barcoded 5' primer and a J-beta primer mix, a second PCR was run for 7 to 11 cycles. TCRdb processed the 5' RACE reads anew with MiXCR; each CDR3 protein has one entry. The sample lists roughly 1,500,000 distinct CDR3 sequences; about 32% were seen once. The V and J ends lost 0 bases and 2 bases, in that order; junction bases with no gene match: 2. CDR1 and CDR2 from the germline V gene are SGHRS and YFSETQ. This CDR3 has 15 amino acids. Extractions gave at least 5.5 micrograms of total RNA per sample. This clonotype was seen a few times.

Sample: blood. The TCR sequence derives from a woman aged 25-40 years in good health. The gene calls are TRBV5-1 and TRBJ2-3; 8 bases are shared with TRBD2. The CDR3 nucleotides read TGCGCCAGCAGCTTGGAGCGGGGGTTCACAGATACGCAGTATTTT. This translates into CASSLERGFTDTQYF.